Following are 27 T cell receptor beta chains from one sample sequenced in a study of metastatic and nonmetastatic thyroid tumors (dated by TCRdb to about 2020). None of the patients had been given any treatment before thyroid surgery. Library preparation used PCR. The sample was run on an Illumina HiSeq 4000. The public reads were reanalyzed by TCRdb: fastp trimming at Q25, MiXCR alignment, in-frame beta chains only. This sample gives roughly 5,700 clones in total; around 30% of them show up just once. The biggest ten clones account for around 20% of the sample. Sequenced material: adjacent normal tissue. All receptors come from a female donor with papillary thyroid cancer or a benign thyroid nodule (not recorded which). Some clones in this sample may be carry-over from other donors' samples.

The CDR3 spells CASSLGLAGGPQETQYF. The CDR3 DNA is TGTGCCAGCAGCTTAGGACTAGCGGGAGGTCCACAAGAGACCCAGTACTTC. The genes are TRBV7-8 and TRBJ2-5; TRBD2 agrees at 13 bases. The CDR3 has 17 residues. V lost 1 base and J lost 2; bases outside the gene matches: 4. Per the germline V gene, CDR1 is SGHVS and CDR2 is FQNEAQ.

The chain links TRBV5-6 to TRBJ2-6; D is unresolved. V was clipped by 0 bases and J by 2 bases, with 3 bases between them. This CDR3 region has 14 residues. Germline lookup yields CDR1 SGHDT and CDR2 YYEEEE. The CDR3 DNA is TGTGCCAGCAGCTTGGTGGCTGGGGCCAACGTCCTGACTTTC. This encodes CASSLVAGANVLTF.

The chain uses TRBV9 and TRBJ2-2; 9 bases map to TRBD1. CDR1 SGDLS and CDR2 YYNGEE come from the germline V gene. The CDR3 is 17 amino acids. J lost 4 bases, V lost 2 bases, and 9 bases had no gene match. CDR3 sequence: CASSVAGTGLITGELFF. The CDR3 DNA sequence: TGTGCCAGCAGCGTTGCCGGGACAGGGTTAATCACCGGGGAGCTGTTTTTT.

CDR3 bases: TGTGCCAGCAGTCTTGTCCGATCCAATGACCCCCAGCATTTT. Its protein product is CASSLVRSNDPQHF. The rearrangement uses TRBV6-1 and TRBJ1-5; D remains unclear. Between the trimmed V and J ends, which lost 5 bases and 10 bases, there was a span of 18 bases. In germline, CDR1 is MNHNS, CDR2 SASEGT. The CDR3 totals 14 residues.

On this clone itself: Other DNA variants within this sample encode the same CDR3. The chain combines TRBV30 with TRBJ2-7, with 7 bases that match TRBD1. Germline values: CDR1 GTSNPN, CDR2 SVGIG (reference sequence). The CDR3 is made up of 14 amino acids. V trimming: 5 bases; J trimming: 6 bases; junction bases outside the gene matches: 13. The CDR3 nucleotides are TGTGCCTGGGGTGGGACAGCGGCCTTGGGCGAGCAGTACTTC. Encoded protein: CAWGGTAALGEQYF.

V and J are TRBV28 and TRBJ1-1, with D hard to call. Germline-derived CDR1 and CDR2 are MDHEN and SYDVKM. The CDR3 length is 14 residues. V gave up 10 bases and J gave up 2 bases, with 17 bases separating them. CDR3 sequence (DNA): TGTGCCACCGGCCCGGGGAGACTCAACACTGAAGCTTTCTTT. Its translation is CATGPGRLNTEAFF.

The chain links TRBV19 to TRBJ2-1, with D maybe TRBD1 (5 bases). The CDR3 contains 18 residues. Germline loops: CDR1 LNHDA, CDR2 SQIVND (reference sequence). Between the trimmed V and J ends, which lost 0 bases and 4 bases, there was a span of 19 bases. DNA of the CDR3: TGTGCCAGTAGTATAGATCCAACCCGTCTTGGGGCTTACAATGAGCAGTTCTTC. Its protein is CASSIDPTRLGAYNEQFF.

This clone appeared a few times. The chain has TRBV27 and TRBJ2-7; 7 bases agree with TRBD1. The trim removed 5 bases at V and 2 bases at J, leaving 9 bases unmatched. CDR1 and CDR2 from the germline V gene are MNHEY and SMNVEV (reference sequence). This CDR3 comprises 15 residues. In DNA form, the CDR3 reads TGTGCCAGCAGTGTTTACGGGACAGACACCTACGAGCAGTACTTC. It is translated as CASSVYGTDTYEQYF.

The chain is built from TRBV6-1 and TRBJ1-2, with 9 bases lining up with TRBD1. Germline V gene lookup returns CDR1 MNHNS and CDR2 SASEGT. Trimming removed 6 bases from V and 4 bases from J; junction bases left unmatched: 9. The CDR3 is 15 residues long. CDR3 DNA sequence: TGTGCCAGCAGGGTACATGGACAGGGGACCTATGGCTACACCTTC. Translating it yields CASRVHGQGTYGYTF.

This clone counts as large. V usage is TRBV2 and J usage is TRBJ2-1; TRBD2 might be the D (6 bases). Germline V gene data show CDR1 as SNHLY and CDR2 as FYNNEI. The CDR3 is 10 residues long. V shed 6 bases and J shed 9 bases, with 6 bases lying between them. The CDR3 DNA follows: TGTGCCAGCAGGGGGGGTGAGCAGTTCTTC. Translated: CASRGGEQFF.

The CDR3 DNA reads TGTGCCAGCAGTTACAGGGGGGGGGCGGGAACGACGCCTTACGAGCAGTACTTC. It specifies CASSYRGGAGTTPYEQYF. The chain couples TRBV28 to TRBJ2-7, with D perhaps matching TRBD1 (8 bases). The CDR3 totals 18 residues. Trimming shortened V by 4 bases and J by 4 bases, and 26 bases separated the two germline ends. The germline V gene encodes CDR1 MDHEN and CDR2 SYDVKM. Filled out from reference TRBV28 and TRBJ2-7, the complete variable domain reads DVKVTQSSRYLVKRTGEKVFLECVQDMDHENMFWYRQDPGLGLRLIYFSYDVKMKEKGDIPEGYSVSREKKERFSLILESASTNQTSMYLCASSYRGGAGTTPYEQYFGPGTRLTVT.

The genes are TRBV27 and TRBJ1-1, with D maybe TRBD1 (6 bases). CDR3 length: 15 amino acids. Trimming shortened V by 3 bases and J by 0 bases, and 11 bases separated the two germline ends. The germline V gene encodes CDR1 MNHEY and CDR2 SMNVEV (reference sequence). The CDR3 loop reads CASSLTGNMNTEAFF. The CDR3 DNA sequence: TGTGCCAGCAGTTTGACAGGCAACATGAACACTGAAGCTTTCTTT.

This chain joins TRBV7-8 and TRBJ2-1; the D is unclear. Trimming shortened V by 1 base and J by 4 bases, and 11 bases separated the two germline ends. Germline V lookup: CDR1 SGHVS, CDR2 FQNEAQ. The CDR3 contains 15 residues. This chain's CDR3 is CASSLGARAYNEQFF. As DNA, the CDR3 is TGTGCCAGCAGCTTAGGGGCCAGAGCATACAATGAGCAGTTCTTC.

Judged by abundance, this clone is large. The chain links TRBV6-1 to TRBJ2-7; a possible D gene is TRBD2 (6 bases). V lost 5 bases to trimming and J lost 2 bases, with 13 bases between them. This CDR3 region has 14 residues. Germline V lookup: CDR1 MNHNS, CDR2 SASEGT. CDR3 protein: CASSPGLAAYEQYF. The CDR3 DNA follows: TGTGCCAGCAGTCCGGGACTTGCAGCCTACGAGCAGTACTTC.

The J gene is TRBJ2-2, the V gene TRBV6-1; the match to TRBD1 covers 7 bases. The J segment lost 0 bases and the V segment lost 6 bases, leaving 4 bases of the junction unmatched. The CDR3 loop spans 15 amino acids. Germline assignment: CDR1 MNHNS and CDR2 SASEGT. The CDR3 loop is CASRQGTANTGELFF. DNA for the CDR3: TGTGCCAGCAGGCAGGGGACAGCGAACACCGGGGAGCTGTTTTTT.

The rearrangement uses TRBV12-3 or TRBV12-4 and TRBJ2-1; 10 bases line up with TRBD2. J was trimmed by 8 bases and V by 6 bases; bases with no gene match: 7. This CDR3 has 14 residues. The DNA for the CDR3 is TGTGCCAGCAGGATAGCGGGGGGTCGCCATGAGCAGTTCTTC. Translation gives CASRIAGGRHEQFF.

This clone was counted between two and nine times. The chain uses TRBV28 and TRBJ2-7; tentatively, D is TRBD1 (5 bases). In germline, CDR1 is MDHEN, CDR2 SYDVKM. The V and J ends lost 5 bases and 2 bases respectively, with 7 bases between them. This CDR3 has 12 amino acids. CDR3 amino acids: CASSRQPYEQYF. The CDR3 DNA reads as TGTGCCAGCAGTCGACAGCCCTACGAGCAGTACTTC.

The CDR3 region has the DNA TGTGCCAGCAGCTCGCGGACAGGGGATCTACATGAGCAGTTCTTC. Encoded protein: CASSSRTGDLHEQFF. The chain combines TRBV11-2 with TRBJ2-1; 9 bases map to TRBD1. The germline V gene encodes CDR1 SGHAT and CDR2 FQNNGV. The CDR3 runs to 15 residues. Losses at the gene ends were 4 bases for V and 8 bases for J; bases not matched to a gene: 9.

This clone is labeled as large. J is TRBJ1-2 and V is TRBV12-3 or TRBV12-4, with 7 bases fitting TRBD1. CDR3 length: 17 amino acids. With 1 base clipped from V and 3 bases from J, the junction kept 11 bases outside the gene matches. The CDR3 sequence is CASSLGFPEDRDYGYTF. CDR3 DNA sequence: TGTGCCAGCAGTTTAGGGTTTCCCGAAGACAGGGACTATGGCTACACCTTC.

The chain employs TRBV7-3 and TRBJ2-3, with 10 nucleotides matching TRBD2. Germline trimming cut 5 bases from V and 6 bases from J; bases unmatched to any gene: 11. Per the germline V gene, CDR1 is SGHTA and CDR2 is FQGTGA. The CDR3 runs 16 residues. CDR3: CASSPAASGSWDTQYF. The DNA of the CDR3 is TGTGCCAGCAGCCCGGCGGCTAGCGGGAGTTGGGATACGCAGTATTTT.

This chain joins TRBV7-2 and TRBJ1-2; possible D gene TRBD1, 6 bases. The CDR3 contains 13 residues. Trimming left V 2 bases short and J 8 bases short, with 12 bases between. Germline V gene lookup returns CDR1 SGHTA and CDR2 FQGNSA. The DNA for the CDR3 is TGTGCCAGCAGCTTAATGGCAGGGGTAGGCTACACCTTC. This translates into CASSLMAGVGYTF.

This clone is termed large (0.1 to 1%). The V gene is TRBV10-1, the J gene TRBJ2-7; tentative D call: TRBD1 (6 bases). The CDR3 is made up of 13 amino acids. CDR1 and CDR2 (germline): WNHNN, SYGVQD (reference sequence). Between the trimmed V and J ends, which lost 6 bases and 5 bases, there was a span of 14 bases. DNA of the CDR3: TGCGCCAGCAGAGAACTCCGGGACAACGAGCAGTACTTC. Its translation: CASRELRDNEQYF.

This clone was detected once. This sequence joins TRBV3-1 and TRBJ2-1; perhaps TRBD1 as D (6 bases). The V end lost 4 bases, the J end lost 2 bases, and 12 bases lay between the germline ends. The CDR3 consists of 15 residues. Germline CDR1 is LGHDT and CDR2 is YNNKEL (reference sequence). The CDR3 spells CASSPSRGAYNEQFF. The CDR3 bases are TGTGCCAGCAGCCCCTCCAGGGGAGCCTACAATGAGCAGTTCTTC.

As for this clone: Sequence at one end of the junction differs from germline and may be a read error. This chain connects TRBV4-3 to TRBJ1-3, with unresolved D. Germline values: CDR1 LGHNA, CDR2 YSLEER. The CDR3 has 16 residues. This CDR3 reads CASSLSRRYSGNTMYF. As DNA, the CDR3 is TGCGCCAGCAGCCTGTCCAGACGGTACTCTGGAAACACCATGTATTTT.

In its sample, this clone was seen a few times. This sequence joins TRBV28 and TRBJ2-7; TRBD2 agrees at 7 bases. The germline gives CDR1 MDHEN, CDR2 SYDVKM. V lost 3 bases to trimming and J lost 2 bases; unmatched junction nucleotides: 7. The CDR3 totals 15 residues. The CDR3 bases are TGTGCCAGCAGTTTGCGCGCTAGCGGTCCCTACGAGCAGTACTTC. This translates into CASSLRASGPYEQYF.

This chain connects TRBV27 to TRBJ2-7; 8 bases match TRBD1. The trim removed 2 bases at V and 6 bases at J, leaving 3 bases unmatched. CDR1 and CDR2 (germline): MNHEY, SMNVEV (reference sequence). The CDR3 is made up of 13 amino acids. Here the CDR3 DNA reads TGTGCCAGCAGTTTACCGGGACAGGCCGAGCAGTACTTC. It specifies CASSLPGQAEQYF.

This CDR3 reads CAWRGGAETQFF. The CDR3 region has the DNA TGTGCCTGGAGAGGTGGGGCGGAGACGCAGTTCTTC. The chain links TRBV30 to TRBJ2-1; D is perhaps TRBD1 (5 bases). This CDR3 spans 12 amino acids. Germline V gives CDR1 GTSNPN, CDR2 SVGIG (reference sequence). Trimming shortened V by 3 bases and J by 12 bases, and 15 bases separated the two germline ends.